One sample yielded the 18 T cell receptor beta chains listed below, sequenced in a study of blood T cell repertoires in COVID-19 (dated by TCRdb to 2020 to 2021). The library came from the immunoSEQ multiplex PCR assay. TCRdb carries this immuneACCESS record with in-frame sequences only. Its versions omit some clonotypes, under half of them owing to an unresolved V gene in the studies checked, with the rest unexplained. For this sample the table gives some 160,000 clones, of which roughly nine tenths were detected only once. Less than 4% of the sample is taken by the ten largest. Sequenced input: peripheral blood. These receptors were collected from a woman in her sixties or seventies with active COVID-19.

This clone was observed many times. The V and J genes are TRBV5-4 and TRBJ2-7; 7 nucleotides agree with TRBD1. V shed 4 bases, J shed 5 bases, and the junction held 9 bases outside the gene matches. CDR3 length equals 14 residues. Per germline, CDR1 SGHNT and CDR2 YYREEE (reference sequence). CDR3 sequence (DNA): TGTGCCAGCAGCGGAACCCCAGGGGGTCACGAGCAGTACTTC. It is translated as CASSGTPGGHEQYF.

The genes are TRBV18 and TRBJ2-1; TRBD2 agrees at 10 bases. The J segment lost 8 bases and the V segment lost 1 base, leaving 11 bases of the junction unmatched. CDR3 length: 17 residues. Germline assignment: CDR1 KGHSH and CDR2 LQKENI. CDR3 coding DNA: TGTGCCAGCTCACCACGTGTCGCTAGCGGGAGTGTCTATGAGCAGTTCTTC. It encodes CASSPRVASGSVYEQFF.

This chain links TRBV18 with TRBJ2-7; 7 nucleotides match TRBD1. V gave up 3 bases and J gave up 13 bases; unmatched junction bases: 6. CDR1 and CDR2 from the germline V gene are KGHSH and LQKENI. The CDR3 is 11 amino acids. CDR3 bases: TGTGCCAGCTCACCTACTCGACAGGGTTACTTC. This gives the protein CASSPTRQGYF. The entire variable domain, with the rest obtained from reference TRBV18 and TRBJ2-7, is as follows: NAGVMQNPRHLVRRRGQEARLRCSPMKGHSHVYWYRQLPEEGLKFMVYLQKENIIDESGMPKERFSAEFPKEGPSILRIQQVVRGDSAAYFCASSPTRQGYFGPGTRLTVT.

This chain connects TRBV6-5 to TRBJ2-7; 10 bases fit TRBD2. Germline CDR1 reads MNHEY; CDR2 reads SVGAGI. The CDR3 loop spans 14 amino acids. The V and J ends lost 3 bases and 2 bases, in that order; junction bases with no gene match: 1. CDR3 nucleotide sequence: TGTGCCAGCAGTTATACTAGCGGGACCTACGAGCAGTACTTC. Translation gives CASSYTSGTYEQYF.

This clone has just one count. The genes are TRBV4-1 and TRBJ1-1; D perhaps matches TRBD1 (6 bases). The CDR3 contains 14 residues. Trimming stripped 1 base from V and 3 bases from J, with 9 bases between. Per germline, CDR1 MGHRA and CDR2 YSYEKL. CDR3 amino acids: CASSQVRGYTEAFF. The CDR3 nucleotides are TGCGCCAGCAGCCAAGTCAGGGGATACACTGAAGCTTTCTTT.

The chain links TRBV28 to TRBJ2-7, with 10 bases matching TRBD2. CDR1 is MDHEN, CDR2 SYDVKM, per germline. CDR3 length equals 12 residues. V shed 10 bases and J 6 bases; nucleotides not matched to a gene: 6. The CDR3 DNA sequence: TGTGCCACCAAGGGACTAGCGAGCGAGCAGTACTTC. Its protein is CATKGLASEQYF.

The genes are TRBV3-1 (or the pseudogene TRBV3-2) and TRBJ2-1, with 7 bases that match TRBD1. Germline CDR1 LGHDT, CDR2 YNNKEL (reference sequence). The CDR3 is made up of 14 amino acids. V lost 9 bases, J lost 6 bases, and 11 bases stayed unmatched. The CDR3 nucleotides read TGTGCCAGTGAAAAGGCGACAGGGCGCAATGAGCAGTTCTTC. This codes for CASEKATGRNEQFF.

The chain recombines TRBV18 with TRBJ2-2; possible D gene TRBD1, 5 bases. The germline V gene has CDR1 KGHSH and CDR2 LQKENI. The CDR3 runs 15 residues. Trimming left V 6 bases short and J 2 bases short, with 13 bases between. The CDR3 region is CASSTLGRNTGELFF. DNA of the CDR3: TGTGCCAGCTCGACCTTGGGGCGAAACACCGGGGAGCTGTTTTTT.

J is TRBJ2-5 and V is TRBV7-3, with 14 bases matching TRBD2. The V segment lost 6 bases and the J segment 5 bases; nucleotides outside the gene matches: 5. This CDR3 has 15 amino acids. CDR1 is SGHTA, CDR2 FQGTGA, per germline. The CDR3 DNA follows: TGTGCCAGCAGACCGGGACTAGCGGGAGAGGAGACCCAGTACTTC. This gives the protein CASRPGLAGEETQYF.

The chain joins TRBV28 to TRBJ2-7; maybe TRBD2 (5 bases). With 3 bases removed from V and 5 bases from J, the gap between germline ends came to 14 bases. This CDR3 spans 14 amino acids. CDR1 MDHEN and CDR2 SYDVKM come from the germline V gene. CDR3 DNA sequence: TGTGCCAGCAGTTTTATCGGGATAGACGACGAGCAGTACTTC. Its translation: CASSFIGIDDEQYF.

The chain carries TRBV4-3 and TRBJ2-1, with D perhaps TRBD2 (6 bases). Germline CDR1 LGHNA, CDR2 YSLEER. This CDR3 region has 16 residues. V gave up 1 base and J gave up 0 bases, with 10 bases separating them. CDR3 DNA sequence: TGCGCCAGCAGCCAAGCTCCAGCGGGCTCCTACAATGAGCAGTTCTTC. Translation: CASSQAPAGSYNEQFF.

The J gene is TRBJ1-4, the V gene TRBV11-2, with D unresolved. The CDR3 runs to 14 residues. V was clipped by 4 bases and J by 8 bases, with 14 bases between them. The V gene's germline CDR1 is SGHAT and CDR2 FQNNGV. The CDR3 sequence: CASSWEGLREKLFF. In DNA, the CDR3 is TGTGCCAGCAGCTGGGAGGGTTTGAGGGAAAAACTGTTTTTT.

The chain uses TRBV5-1 and TRBJ2-1; TRBD1 matches at 7 bases. The V gene's germline CDR1 is SGHRS and CDR2 YFSETQ. This CDR3 spans 16 amino acids. The J segment lost 4 bases and the V segment lost 4 bases, leaving 11 bases of the junction unmatched. The CDR3: CASSVGAGTAYNEQFF. DNA of the CDR3: TGCGCCAGCAGCGTGGGCGCTGGGACAGCTTACAATGAGCAGTTCTTC. The full variable domain, completed using reference TRBV5-1 and TRBJ2-1, is KAGVTQTPRYLIKTRGQQVTLSCSPISGHRSVSWYQQTPGQGLQFLFEYFSETQRNKGNFPGRFSGRQFSNSRSEMNVSTLELGDSALYLCASSVGAGTAYNEQFFGPGTRLTVL.

The chain is built from TRBV29-1 and TRBJ2-1; 9 positions match TRBD2. The V segment lost 7 bases and the J segment 2 bases; nucleotides outside the gene matches: 18. Germline V CDR1 and CDR2: SQVTM, ANQGSEA. CDR3 length: 18 amino acids. The CDR3 nucleotides read TGCAGCGCCGAAGCGGGAGGAATGGATTTAGGCCCCTACAATGAGCAGTTCTTC. Protein sequence: CSAEAGGMDLGPYNEQFF.

The genes are TRBV7-9 and TRBJ2-4; no firm D call. The CDR3 loop spans 16 amino acids. In germline, CDR1 is SEHNR, CDR2 FQNEAQ (reference sequence). Trimming cost V 0 bases and J 7 bases, with 16 bases left between them. The CDR3 region is CASSLARDLVKNIQYF. For the CDR3, the DNA is TGTGCCAGCAGCTTAGCCCGAGATCTGGTGAAGAACATTCAGTACTTC.

J is TRBJ2-3 and V is TRBV29-1; D is undetermined. V lost 8 bases and J lost 6, with 12 bases in between. The germline V gene encodes CDR1 SQVTM and CDR2 ANQGSEA. The CDR3 sequence is 11 residues long. The CDR3 sequence: CSILLMDTQYF. DNA for the CDR3: TGCAGCATACTCCTTATGGATACGCAGTATTTT.

V is TRBV5-1 and J is TRBJ1-3, with unresolved D. The CDR3 totals 14 residues. Germline lookup yields CDR1 SGHRS and CDR2 YFSETQ. V was trimmed by 4 bases and J by 2 bases, leaving 10 bases between them. CDR3 residues: CASSPQTAGNTIYF. In DNA form, the CDR3 reads TGCGCCAGCAGCCCACAGACGGCTGGAAACACCATATATTTT.

The chain has TRBV6-2 or TRBV6-3 and TRBJ2-5; the match to TRBD1 covers 7 bases. After removal of 5 bases from V and 4 bases from J, the junction contained 10 bases not matched to a gene. The CDR3 runs to 15 residues. Germline lookup yields CDR1 MNHEY and CDR2 SVGEGT. The CDR3 nucleotides read TGTGCCAGCAGTACCGGGGACAGCTTAGGAGAGACCCAGTACTTC. It codes for CASSTGDSLGETQYF.